Given below is one T cell receptor beta chain in context. The data originate from a study of T cell responses to AZD1222 COVID-19 vaccine. The CDR3 is made up of 15 amino acids. The V end lost 3 bases, the J end lost 2 bases, and 13 bases lay between the germline ends. Germline CDR1 and CDR2: SGHAT and FQNNGV. TCRdb's table, derived via immunoSEQ multiplex PCR, lists solely in-frame clones and lacks some. Among 120,000 to 150,000 clones, around 86% were seen once, and the ten largest hold 3.5% to 5%. Sequences were derived from peripheral blood, sampled on day 0 of MenACWY control vaccination. This TCR was sampled from an adult in good health. The J gene is TRBJ1-1, the V gene TRBV11-2; D remains ambiguous. CDR3 protein: CASSLPPTVNTEAFF. The DNA of the CDR3 is TGTGCCAGCAGCTTGCCGCCCACGGTCAACACTGAAGCTTTCTTT. The whole variable domain, remainder taken from reference TRBV11-2 and TRBJ1-1, is EAGVAQSPRYKIIEKRQSVAFWCNPISGHATLYWYQQILGQGPKLLIQFQNNGVVDDSQLPKDRFSAERLKGVDSTLKIQPAKLEDSAVYLCASSLPPTVNTEAFFGQGTRLTVV.